This TCR beta chain originates from a study of T cell changes during pregnancy in multiple sclerosis. This table comes from immunoSEQ multiplex PCR, and its TCRdb copy is limited to in-frame clones, with some not included. The data show 95,000 to 110,000 clones, 85% to 95% seen once. Germline V gene sequence: CDR1 SGHTA, CDR2 FQGNSA. V shed 2 bases and J shed 1 base, with 11 bases lying between them. This CDR3 region has 15 residues. This TCR was sampled from a female donor in good health, enrolled as a control in a pregnancy study. This specimen consisted of peripheral blood, obtained in the third trimester of pregnancy. This rearrangement joins TRBV7-2 to TRBJ1-1, with D unclear. CDR3 nucleotides: TGTGCCAGCAGCTTATCGGGTCGGCCGAACACTGAAGCTTTCTTT. Protein product: CASSLSGRPNTEAFF.